One and the same sample provided the 7 T cell receptor beta chains below, sequenced in a study of T cells after yellow fever vaccination (dated by TCRdb to the late 2010s). The library was produced with 5' RACE. The run used an Illumina HiSeq 2500. The public reads were reanalyzed by TCRdb: fastp trimming at Q25, MiXCR alignment, in-frame beta chains only. One record per CDR3 amino acid sequence lists the most common genes and DNA. The sample table lists 170,000 or so distinct CDR3 sequences, about 6% of them with a count of one. Together, the top ten hold approximately 3% of the sample. Sample treatment or condition, as interpreted from the label and publication: live attenuated yellow fever vaccine strain. Sample: CD4+ T cells sorted from PBMCs, taken on the day of the first yellow fever vaccination. These TCRs come from a man in his late teens or twenties who received the YFV17D yellow fever vaccine.

This clonotype was seen at least ten times. The V gene is TRBV4-3, the J gene TRBJ2-2, with a possible D match to TRBD1 (5 bases). V was pared by 3 bases and J by 4 bases, with 12 bases between. The CDR3 length is 15 residues. CDR1 and CDR2 (germline): LGHNA, YSLEER. The CDR3 protein is CASSHLGASTGELFF. CDR3 DNA: TGCGCCAGCAGCCACCTAGGGGCGAGCACCGGGGAGCTGTTTTTT.

This clonotype was counted a few times. The rearrangement uses TRBV15 and TRBJ1-1; possibly TRBD1 for D (5 bases). Trimming took off 6 bases at V and 4 bases at J, with 12 bases between the two ends. This CDR3 has 13 residues. Per germline, CDR1 LNHNV and CDR2 YYDKDF (reference sequence). Here the CDR3 reads CATRAAGFTEAFF. CDR3 coding DNA: TGTGCCACCAGAGCAGCAGGGTTCACTGAAGCTTTCTTT.

This clonotype was picked up a small number of times. V is TRBV5-1 and J is TRBJ2-5, with TRBD1 identical over 9 bases. CDR1 and CDR2 (germline): SGHRS, YFSETQ. The CDR3 covers 15 residues. With V trimmed by 4 bases and J by 2 bases, 6 bases remained unmatched. The CDR3 sequence is CASSGTGGDQETQYF. DNA for the CDR3: TGCGCCAGCAGCGGAACAGGGGGCGATCAAGAGACCCAGTACTTC.

This clonotype was picked up many times. The rearrangement uses TRBV20-1 and TRBJ2-5; D could derive from TRBD1 or TRBD2 (5 bases each). Looked up from germline, CDR1 is DFQATT and CDR2 is SNEGSKA (reference sequence). The germline V and J ends were trimmed by 6 bases and 4 bases, with 18 bases remaining between them. The CDR3 spans 14 residues. CDR3 in amino acids: CSAGSPRGAETQYF. CDR3 nucleotides: TGCAGTGCGGGGTCCCCGCGAGGGGCAGAGACCCAGTACTTC.

This clonotype has at least ten counts. The chain carries TRBV5-1 and TRBJ2-2, with no clear D. The germline gives CDR1 SGHRS, CDR2 YFSETQ. The CDR3 contains 14 residues. Trimming removed 2 bases from V and 1 base from J, with 6 bases in between. The CDR3 loop is CASSFAKNTGELFF. CDR3 nucleotide sequence: TGCGCCAGCAGCTTCGCCAAGAACACCGGGGAGCTGTTTTTT.

The table lists this clonotype with a few counts. The J gene is TRBJ2-5, the V gene TRBV5-6; D is possibly TRBD1 or TRBD2 (5 bases each). CDR3 size: 14 residues. From germline, CDR1 is SGHDT and CDR2 YYEEEE. Between the trimmed V and J ends, which lost 5 bases and 1 base, there was a span of 12 bases. The DNA of the CDR3 is TGTGCCAGCAGATCGGGACGGGTCCAAGAGACCCAGTACTTC. The encoded protein is CASRSGRVQETQYF.

J is TRBJ2-5 and V is TRBV13, with D possibly TRBD2 on 7 matching bases. CDR3 length: 14 residues. Germline lookup yields CDR1 PRHDT and CDR2 FYEKMQ (reference sequence). V gave up 5 bases and J gave up 5 bases, with 15 bases separating them. CDR3 DNA sequence: TGTGCCAGCAGCAAGTGGGGGGGCGGGGAGACCCAGTACTTC. This codes for CASSKWGGGETQYF.